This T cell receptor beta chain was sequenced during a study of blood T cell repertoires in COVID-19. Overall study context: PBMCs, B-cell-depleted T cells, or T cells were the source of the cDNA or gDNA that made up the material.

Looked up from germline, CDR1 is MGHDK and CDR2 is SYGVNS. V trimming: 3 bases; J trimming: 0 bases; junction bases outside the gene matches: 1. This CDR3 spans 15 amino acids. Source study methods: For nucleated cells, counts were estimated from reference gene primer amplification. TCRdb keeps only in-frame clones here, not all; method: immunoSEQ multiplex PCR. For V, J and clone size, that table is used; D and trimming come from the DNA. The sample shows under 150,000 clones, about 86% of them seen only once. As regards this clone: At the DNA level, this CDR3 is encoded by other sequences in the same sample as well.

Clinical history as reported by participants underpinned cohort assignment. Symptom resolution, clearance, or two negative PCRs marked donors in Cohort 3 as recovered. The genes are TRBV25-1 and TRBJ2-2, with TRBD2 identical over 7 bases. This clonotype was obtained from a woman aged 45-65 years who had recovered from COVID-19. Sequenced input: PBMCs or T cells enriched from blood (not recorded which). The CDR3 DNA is TGTGCCAGCAGTGAGGCGGGGGCGAACACCGGGGAGCTGTTTTTT. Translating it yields CASSEAGANTGELFF.